This entry lists 3 T cell receptor beta chains sequenced from one sample in a study of post-analysis software for immune sequencing data. Broader study findings: The five TRBV segments detected at higher frequency in patients than in controls included TRBV5-6, TRBV5-1 and TRBV20-1.

Incorporated into the TCR beta cDNA libraries were unique molecular identifiers, which served to reduce PCR and sequencing biases. From the PCR reads, TCRdb called clonotypes with MiXCR, one entry per CDR3 protein. The sample consists of approximately 460,000 distinct CDR3 sequences, less than 45% of them appearing once. Antigens for these TCRs are unknown. Sequences were obtained from blood. These receptor sequences come from a girl aged 5 to 17 with multiple sclerosis.

The V gene is TRBV19, the J gene TRBJ1-2, with a tentative D call TRBD1 (5 bases). The CDR3 extends over 12 amino acids. Germline assignment: CDR1 LNHDA and CDR2 SQIVND (reference sequence). Trimming took off 9 bases at V and 4 bases at J, with 12 bases between the two ends. The chain's CDR3 is CASTGHLYGYTF. The CDR3 bases are TGTGCCAGCACGGGGCACCTCTATGGCTACACCTTC.

V and J are TRBV7-9 and TRBJ2-5, with a weak D call TRBD2 (5 bases). The last part of the DNA fits TRBJ2-7 better; the J call may be wrong. This CDR3 has 14 residues. Per germline, CDR1 SEHNR and CDR2 FQNEAQ (reference sequence). CDR3 protein: CASSAPRGTYEQYF. CDR3 sequence (DNA): TGTGCCAGCAGCGCCCCGAGAGGGACCTACGAGCAGTACTTC.

This clonotype was seen only a few times. The chain joins TRBV5-1 to TRBJ1-2; possible D gene TRBD1, 6 bases. The CDR3 runs to 14 residues. With 4 bases removed from V and 0 bases from J, the gap between germline ends came to 10 bases. Germline CDR1 is SGHRS and CDR2 is YFSETQ. The CDR3 protein is CASSQRQANYGYTF. Here the CDR3 DNA reads TGCGCCAGCAGCCAAAGACAGGCTAACTATGGCTACACCTTC.